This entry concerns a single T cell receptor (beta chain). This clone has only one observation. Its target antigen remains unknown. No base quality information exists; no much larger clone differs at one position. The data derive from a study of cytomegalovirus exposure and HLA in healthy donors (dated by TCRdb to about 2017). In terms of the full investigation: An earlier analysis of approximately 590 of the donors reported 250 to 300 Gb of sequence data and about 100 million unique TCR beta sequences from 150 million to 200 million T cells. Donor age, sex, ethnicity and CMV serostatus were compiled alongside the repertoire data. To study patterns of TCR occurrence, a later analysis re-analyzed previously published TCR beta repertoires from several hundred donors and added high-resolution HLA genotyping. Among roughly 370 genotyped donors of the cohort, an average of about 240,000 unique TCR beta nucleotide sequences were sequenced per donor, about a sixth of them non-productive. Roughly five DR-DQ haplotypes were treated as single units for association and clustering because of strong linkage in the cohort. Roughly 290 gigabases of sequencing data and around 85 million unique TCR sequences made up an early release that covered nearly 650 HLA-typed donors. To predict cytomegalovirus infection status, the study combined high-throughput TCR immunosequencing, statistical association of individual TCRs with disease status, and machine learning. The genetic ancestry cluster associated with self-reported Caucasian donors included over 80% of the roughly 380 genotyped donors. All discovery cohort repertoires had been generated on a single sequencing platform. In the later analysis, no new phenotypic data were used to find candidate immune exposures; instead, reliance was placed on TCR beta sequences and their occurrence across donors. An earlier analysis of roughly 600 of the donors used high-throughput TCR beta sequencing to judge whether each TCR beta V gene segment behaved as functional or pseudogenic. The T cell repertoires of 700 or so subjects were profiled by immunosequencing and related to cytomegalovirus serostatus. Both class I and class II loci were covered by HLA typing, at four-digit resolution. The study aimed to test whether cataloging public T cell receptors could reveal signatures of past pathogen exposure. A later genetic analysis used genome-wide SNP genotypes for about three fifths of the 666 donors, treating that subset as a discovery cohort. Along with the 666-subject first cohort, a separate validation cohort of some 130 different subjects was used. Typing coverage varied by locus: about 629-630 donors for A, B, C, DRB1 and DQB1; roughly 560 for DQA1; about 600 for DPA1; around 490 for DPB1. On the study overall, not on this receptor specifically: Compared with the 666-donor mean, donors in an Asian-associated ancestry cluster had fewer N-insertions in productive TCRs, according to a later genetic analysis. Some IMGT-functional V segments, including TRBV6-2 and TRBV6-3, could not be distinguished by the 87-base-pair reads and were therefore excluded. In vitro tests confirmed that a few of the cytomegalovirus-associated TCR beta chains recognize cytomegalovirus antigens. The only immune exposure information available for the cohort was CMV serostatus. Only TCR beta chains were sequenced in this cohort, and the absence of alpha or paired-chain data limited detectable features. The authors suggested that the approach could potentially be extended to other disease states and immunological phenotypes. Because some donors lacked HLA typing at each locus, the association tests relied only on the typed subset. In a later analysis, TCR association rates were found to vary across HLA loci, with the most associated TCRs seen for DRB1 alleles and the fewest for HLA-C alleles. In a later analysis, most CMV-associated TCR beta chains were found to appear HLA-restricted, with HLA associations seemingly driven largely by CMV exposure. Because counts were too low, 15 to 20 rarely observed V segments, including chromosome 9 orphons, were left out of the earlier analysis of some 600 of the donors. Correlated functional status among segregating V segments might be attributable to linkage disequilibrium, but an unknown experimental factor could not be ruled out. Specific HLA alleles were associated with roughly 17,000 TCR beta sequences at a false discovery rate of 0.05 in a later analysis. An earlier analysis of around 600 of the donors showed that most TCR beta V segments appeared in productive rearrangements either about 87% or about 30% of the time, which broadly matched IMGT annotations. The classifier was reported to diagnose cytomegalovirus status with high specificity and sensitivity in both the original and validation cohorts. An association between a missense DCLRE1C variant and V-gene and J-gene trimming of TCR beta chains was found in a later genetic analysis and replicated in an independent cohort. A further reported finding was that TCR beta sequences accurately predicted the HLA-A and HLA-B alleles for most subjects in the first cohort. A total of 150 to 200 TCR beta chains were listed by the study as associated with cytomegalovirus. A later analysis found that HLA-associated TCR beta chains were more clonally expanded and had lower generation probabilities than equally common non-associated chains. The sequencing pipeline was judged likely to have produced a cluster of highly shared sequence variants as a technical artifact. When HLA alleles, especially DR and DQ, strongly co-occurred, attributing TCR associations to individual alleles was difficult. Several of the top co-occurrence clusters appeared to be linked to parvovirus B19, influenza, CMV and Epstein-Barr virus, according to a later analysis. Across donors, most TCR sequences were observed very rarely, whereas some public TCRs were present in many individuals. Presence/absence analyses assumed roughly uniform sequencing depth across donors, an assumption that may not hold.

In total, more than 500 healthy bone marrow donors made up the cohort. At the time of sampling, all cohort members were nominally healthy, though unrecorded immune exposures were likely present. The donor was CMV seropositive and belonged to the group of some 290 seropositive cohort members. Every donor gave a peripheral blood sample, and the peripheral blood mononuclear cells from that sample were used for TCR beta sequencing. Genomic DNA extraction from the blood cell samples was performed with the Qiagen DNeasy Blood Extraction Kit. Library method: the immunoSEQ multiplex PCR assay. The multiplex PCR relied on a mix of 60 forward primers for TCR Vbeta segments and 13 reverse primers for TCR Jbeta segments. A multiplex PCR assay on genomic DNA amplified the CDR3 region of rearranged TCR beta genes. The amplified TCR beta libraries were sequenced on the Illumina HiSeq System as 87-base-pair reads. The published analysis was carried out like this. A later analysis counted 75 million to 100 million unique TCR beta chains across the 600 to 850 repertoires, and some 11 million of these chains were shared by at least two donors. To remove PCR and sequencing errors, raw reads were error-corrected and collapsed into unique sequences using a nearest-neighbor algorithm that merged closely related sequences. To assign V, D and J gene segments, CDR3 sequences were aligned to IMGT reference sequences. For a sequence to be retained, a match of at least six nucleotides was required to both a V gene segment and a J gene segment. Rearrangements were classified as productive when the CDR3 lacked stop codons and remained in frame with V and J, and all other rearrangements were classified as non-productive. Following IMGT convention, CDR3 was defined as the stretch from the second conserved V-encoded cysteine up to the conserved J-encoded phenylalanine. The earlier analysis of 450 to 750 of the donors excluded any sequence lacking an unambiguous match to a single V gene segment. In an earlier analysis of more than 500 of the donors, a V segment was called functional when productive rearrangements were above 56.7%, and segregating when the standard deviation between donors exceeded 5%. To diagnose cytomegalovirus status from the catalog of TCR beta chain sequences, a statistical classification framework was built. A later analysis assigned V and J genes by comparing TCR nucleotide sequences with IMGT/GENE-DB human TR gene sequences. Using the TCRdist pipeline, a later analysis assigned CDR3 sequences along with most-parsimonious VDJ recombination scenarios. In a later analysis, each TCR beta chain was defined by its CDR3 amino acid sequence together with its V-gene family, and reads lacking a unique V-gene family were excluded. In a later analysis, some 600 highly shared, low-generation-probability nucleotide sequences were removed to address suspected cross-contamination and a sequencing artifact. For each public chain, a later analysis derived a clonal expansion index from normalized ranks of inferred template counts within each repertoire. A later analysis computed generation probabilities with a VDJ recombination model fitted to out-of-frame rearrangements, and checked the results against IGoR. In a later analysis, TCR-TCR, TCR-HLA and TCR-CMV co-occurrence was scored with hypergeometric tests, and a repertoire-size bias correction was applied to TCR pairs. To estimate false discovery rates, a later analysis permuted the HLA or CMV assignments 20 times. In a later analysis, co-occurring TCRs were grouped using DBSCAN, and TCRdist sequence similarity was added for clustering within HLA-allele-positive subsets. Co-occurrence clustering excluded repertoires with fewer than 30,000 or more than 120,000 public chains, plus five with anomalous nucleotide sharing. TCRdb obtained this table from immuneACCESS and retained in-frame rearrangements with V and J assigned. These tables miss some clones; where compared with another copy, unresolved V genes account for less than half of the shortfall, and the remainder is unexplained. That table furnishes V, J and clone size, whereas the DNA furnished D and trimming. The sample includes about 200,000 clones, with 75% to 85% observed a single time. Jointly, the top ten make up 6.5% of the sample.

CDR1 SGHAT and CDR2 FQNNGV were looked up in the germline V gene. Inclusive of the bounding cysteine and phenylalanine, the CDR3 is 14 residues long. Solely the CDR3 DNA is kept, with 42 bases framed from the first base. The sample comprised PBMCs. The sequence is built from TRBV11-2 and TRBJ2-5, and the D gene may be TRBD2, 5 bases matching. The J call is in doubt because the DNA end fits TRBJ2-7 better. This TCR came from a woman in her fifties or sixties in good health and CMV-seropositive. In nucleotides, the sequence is TGTGCCAGCAGCTTAGAGGTGGGAGCCTACGAGCAGTACTTC. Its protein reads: CASSLEVGAYEQYF.